This TCR beta chain is drawn from a study of glioma-infiltrating T cells after dendritic cell vaccination (dated by TCRdb to 2016 to 2017). In the study overall: Of the roughly 15 glioblastoma patients in the cohort, all drawn from Phase I and II dendritic cell vaccination trials, 9 were newly diagnosed and 6 had recurrent disease. Survival after dendritic cell vaccination was correlated with TCR sequencing metrics such as TIL content and the overlap between tumor and blood repertoires. Between 2003 and 2012, the patients were given dendritic cell vaccination pulsed with autologous tumor lysate. Three intradermal dendritic cell vaccine injections were administered to patients at biweekly intervals in the arm below the axilla. The vaccine consisted of monocyte-derived dendritic cells cultured about 7 days with IL-4 and GM-CSF, then pulsed overnight with autologous tumor lysate. Deep sequencing of TCR beta CDR3 regions was used to quantify tumor-infiltrating lymphocyte content and compare tumor and blood repertoires in dendritic cell-vaccinated glioblastoma patients.

Patients were selected on the basis of adequate residual fresh-frozen tumor tissue and more than two years of available survival data. None of the glioblastoma patients carried an isocitrate dehydrogenase mutation, although molecular status otherwise varied. PBMC were collected before vaccination, two weeks after the third vaccination, and at tumor progression if tumor progression occurred. The Qiagen DNeasy Blood extraction Kit was used for extraction of genomic DNA. Using the immunoSEQ assay, TCRB CDR3 regions were amplified from roughly 1.8 micrograms of genomic DNA, or from all available DNA when less than that was on hand. For multiplex PCR, 60 forward primers for TCR V beta segments and 13 reverse primers for J beta segments were used. To estimate the number of reads per starting template, synthetic control templates were added to each sample at limiting dilution. Reads of 87 bp were generated by sequencing on the Illumina HiSeq System. Concerning the study's data processing: To remove PCR and sequencing errors, closely related sequences were merged with a nearest neighbor algorithm. TCR overlap was measured as the percentage of unique tumor TCR beta sequences that were also present in the peripheral blood of the same patient. Not all clones reach the TCRdb copy of this immuneACCESS table, which keeps in-frame sequences only. Checked studies attribute under half of the gap to unresolved V genes and leave the rest unexplained. V, J and clone size were drawn from that table, and D and trimming were deduced from the DNA. The sample table contains some 73,000 clones; only one count was recorded for roughly 82% of them. Of the sample, roughly 2.2% falls within the top ten clones.

The CDR1 and CDR2 encoded by the germline V gene are SGHTA and FQGNSA. The CDR3 runs 16 residues from the cysteine to the phenylalanine. The CDR3 DNA has 48 bases and is translated from base 1. V is trimmed back by 0 bases and J by 8 bases, and the junction contains 7 bases that no gene match accounts for. A word on this clone: The antigen this receptor binds is unknown. Base qualities are not provided; no much larger clone lies one nucleotide away.

Overall results and qualifications from the work: The cohort was small and heterogeneous, few patients had complete blood and tumor sets, and even fewer had initial-recurrent tumor pairs. After dendritic cell vaccination, a higher estimated pretreatment TIL content predicted longer time to progression and overall survival. No direct relationship between TCR clonality and survival was found, suggesting a diverse polyclonal response may matter. The three-group TCR overlap response model was described as speculative and requiring prospective validation.

The sample consisted of blood, taken before dendritic cell vaccination. The receptor was derived from a human donor with glioblastoma. Rearrangement joined TRBV7-2 to TRBJ2-1, and 10 junctional nucleotides match TRBD2. The CDR3 reads CASSLAASGSIYEQFF. The DNA reads as follows: TGTGCCAGCAGCTTAGCGGCTAGCGGGAGTATCTATGAGCAGTTCTTC.